This T cell receptor (beta chain) was obtained from a study of shared clonotypes between healthy human individuals. The V gene lost 4 bases and the J gene lost 5 bases, with 12 bases spanning the gap. Per germline, CDR1 SQVTM and CDR2 ANQGSEA. There are 13 residues in the CDR3. Genomic DNA from unsorted samples was obtained from about 82 million PBMCs (per sample). Amplification in unsorted PBMC replicate PCRs started from around 310 ng DNA, which equals tens of thousands of T cell genomes. The table came from immunoSEQ multiplex PCR; TCRdb's copy has only in-frame clones and leaves some out. Of around 500,000 clones listed, 70% to 80% are singletons. The table lists this clone with a count of one.

This sequence originates from a woman in her thirties or forties in good health. Some clones in this sample may be carry-over from other donors' samples. Sequencing was done on a sample of PBMCs. This chain joins TRBV29-1 and TRBJ2-1; D gene uncertain. The CDR3 loop is CSVGGQRDNEQFF. The DNA of the CDR3 is TGCAGCGTTGGTGGCCAAAGGGACAATGAGCAGTTCTTC.